The 5 T cell receptor beta chains below come from one sample, sequenced in a study of blood T cell repertoires in COVID-19. The repertoire was sequenced with immunoSEQ multiplex PCR; TCRdb's copy has only in-frame clones and lacks some. The top ten clones hold less than 2% of a sample with around 130,000 clones, about 85% of them seen once. Sequencing used peripheral blood. The receptors come from a man in his 70s with acute or convalescent COVID-19.

The V call is TRBV2, the J call TRBJ2-5; D gene unclear. Trimming cost V 4 bases and J 3 bases, with 9 bases left between them. The V gene's germline CDR1 is SNHLY and CDR2 FYNNEI. The CDR3 runs to 13 residues. CDR3 DNA: TGTGCCAGCAGTGTGCCAGATAAAGAGACCCAGTACTTC. It codes for CASSVPDKETQYF.

The chain is built from TRBV19 and TRBJ2-1, with 9 bases that match TRBD2. This CDR3 contains 14 residues. V lost 7 bases to trimming and J lost 3 bases; unmatched junction nucleotides: 4. Germline V lookup: CDR1 LNHDA, CDR2 SQIVND (reference sequence). The CDR3 loop is CASNERGVYNEQFF. Here the CDR3 DNA reads TGTGCCAGTAATGAGCGGGGGGTCTACAATGAGCAGTTCTTC. The full variable domain, completed using reference TRBV19 and TRBJ2-1, is DGGITQSPKYLFRKEGQNVTLSCEQNLNHDAMYWYRQDPGQGLRLIYYSQIVNDFQKGDIAEGYSVSREKKESFPLTVTSAQKNPTAFYLCASNERGVYNEQFFGPGTRLTVL.

This chain links TRBV7-8 with TRBJ1-2; D may be TRBD1 (6 bases). V shed 8 bases and J shed 2 bases, with 12 bases lying between them. CDR1 is SGHVS and CDR2 is FQNEAQ in the germline V gene. This CDR3 comprises 13 residues. The CDR3 nucleotides are TGTGCCAGCCGGGGGGCGGGGAACTATGGCTACACCTTC. Protein product: CASRGAGNYGYTF. Using reference TRBV7-8 and TRBJ1-2 for the parts outside the CDR3, the full variable domain is GAGVSQSPRYKVAKRGQDVALRCDPISGHVSLFWYQQALGQGPEFLTYFQNEAQLDKSGLPSDRFFAERPEGSVSTLKIQRTQQEDSAVYLCASRGAGNYGYTFGSGTRLTVV.

The V and J genes are TRBV5-1 and TRBJ1-1; D perhaps matches TRBD1 (5 bases). V lost 4 bases, J lost 3 bases, and 10 bases lay in between. Looked up from germline, CDR1 is SGHRS and CDR2 is YFSETQ. The CDR3 totals 13 residues. Here the CDR3 DNA reads TGCGCCAGCAGCGGGGCCAGGGACACTGAAGCTTTCTTT. Translation gives CASSGARDTEAFF.

The chain employs TRBV14 and TRBJ1-2; D gene unclear. This CDR3 is 17 amino acids long. Per the germline V gene, CDR1 is SGHDN and CDR2 is FVKESK. V dropped 0 bases and J dropped 0 bases, with 14 bases sitting between them. CDR3 DNA: TGTGCCAGCAGCCAAGATTCTCCGATATTAGCTAACTATGGCTACACCTTC. Encoded protein: CASSQDSPILANYGYTF.